Below, one TCR beta chain is given with its context. The PCR made use of 60 Vbeta and 13 Jbeta primers. Clones were read by immunoSEQ multiplex PCR, and TCRdb kept only the in-frame ones, dropping some. Of over 100,000 clones listed, over 60% are singletons. Per germline, CDR1 SNHLY and CDR2 FYNNEI. The CDR3 has 15 amino acids. Trimming pared 3 bases from V and 4 bases from J, leaving 13 bases between. The data stem from a study of cytomegalovirus exposure and HLA in healthy donors. This TCR derives from a man aged 40-50 years in good health and CMV-seropositive. The sequenced sample consisted of PBMCs. The chain combines TRBV2 with TRBJ1-3; weak D call: TRBD1 (5 bases). Here the CDR3 DNA reads TGTGCCAGCAGTGACGTTTCTCAGGGAGGAAACACCATATATTTT. This sequence encodes CASSDVSQGGNTIYF.